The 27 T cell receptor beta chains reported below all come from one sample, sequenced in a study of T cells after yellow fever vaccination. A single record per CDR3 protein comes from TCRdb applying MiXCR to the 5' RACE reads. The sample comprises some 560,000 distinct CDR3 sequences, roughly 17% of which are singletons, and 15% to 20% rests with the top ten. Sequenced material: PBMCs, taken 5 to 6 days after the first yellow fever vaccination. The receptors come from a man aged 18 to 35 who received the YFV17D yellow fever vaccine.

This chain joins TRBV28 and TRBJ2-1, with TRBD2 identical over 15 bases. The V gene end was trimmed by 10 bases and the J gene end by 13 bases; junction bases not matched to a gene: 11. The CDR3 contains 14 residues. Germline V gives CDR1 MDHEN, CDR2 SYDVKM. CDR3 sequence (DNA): TGTGCCACACAGGGACTAGCGGGGGGTTCCAGTCAGTTCTTC. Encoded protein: CATQGLAGGSSQFF.

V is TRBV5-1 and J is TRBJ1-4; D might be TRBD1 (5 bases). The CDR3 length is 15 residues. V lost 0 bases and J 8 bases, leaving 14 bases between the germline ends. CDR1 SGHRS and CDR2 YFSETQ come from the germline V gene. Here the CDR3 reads CASSLAGGVWEKLFF. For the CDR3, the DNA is TGCGCCAGCAGCTTGGCCGGGGGGGTCTGGGAAAAACTGTTTTTT.

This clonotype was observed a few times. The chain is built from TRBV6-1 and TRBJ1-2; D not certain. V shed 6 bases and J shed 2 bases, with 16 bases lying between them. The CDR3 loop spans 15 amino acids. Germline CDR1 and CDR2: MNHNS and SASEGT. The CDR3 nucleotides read TGTGCCAGCAGCCTCACTAACCACGGGAACTATGGCTACACCTTC. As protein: CASSLTNHGNYGYTF.

Written as DNA, the CDR3 is TGCAGTGCCACCCCCCCCGACAGGGTGGATCAGCCCCAGCATTTT. This translates into CSATPPDRVDQPQHF. The chain combines TRBV20-1 with TRBJ1-5, with 7 bases aligning to TRBD1. V gave up 6 bases and J gave up 5 bases; unmatched junction bases: 13. Germline CDR1 and CDR2: DFQATT and SNEGSKA (reference sequence). The CDR3 sequence is 15 residues long.

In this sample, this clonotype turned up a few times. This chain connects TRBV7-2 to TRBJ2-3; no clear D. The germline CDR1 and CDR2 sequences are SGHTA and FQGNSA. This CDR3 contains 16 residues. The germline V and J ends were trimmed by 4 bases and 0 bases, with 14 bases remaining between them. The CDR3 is CASSYEVVRSTDTQYF. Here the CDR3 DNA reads TGTGCCAGCAGCTACGAGGTAGTTCGAAGCACAGATACGCAGTATTTT.

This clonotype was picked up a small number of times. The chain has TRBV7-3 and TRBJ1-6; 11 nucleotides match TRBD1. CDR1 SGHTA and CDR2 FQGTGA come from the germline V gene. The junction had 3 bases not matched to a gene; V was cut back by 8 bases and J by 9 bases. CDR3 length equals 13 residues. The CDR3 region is CASGTGGGSPLHF. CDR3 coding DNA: TGTGCCAGCGGGACAGGGGGTGGTTCACCCCTCCACTTT.

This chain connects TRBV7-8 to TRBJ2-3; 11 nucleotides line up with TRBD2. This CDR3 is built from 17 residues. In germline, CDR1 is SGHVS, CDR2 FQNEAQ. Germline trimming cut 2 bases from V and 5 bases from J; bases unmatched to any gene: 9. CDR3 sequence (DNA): TGTGCCAGCAGCTTACAAGGGCTAGCGGGGGGCCTAGATACGCAGTATTTT. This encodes CASSLQGLAGGLDTQYF. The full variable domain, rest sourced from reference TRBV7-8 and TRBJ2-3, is GAGVSQSPRYKVAKRGQDVALRCDPISGHVSLFWYQQALGQGPEFLTYFQNEAQLDKSGLPSDRFFAERPEGSVSTLKIQRTQQEDSAVYLCASSLQGLAGGLDTQYFGPGTRLTVL.

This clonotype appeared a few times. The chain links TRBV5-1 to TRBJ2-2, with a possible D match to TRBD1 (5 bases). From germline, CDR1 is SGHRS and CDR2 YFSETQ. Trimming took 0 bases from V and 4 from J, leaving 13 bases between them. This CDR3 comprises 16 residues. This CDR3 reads CASSLGSQGSTGELFF. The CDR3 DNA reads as TGCGCCAGCAGCTTGGGAAGCCAGGGCAGCACCGGGGAGCTGTTTTTT.

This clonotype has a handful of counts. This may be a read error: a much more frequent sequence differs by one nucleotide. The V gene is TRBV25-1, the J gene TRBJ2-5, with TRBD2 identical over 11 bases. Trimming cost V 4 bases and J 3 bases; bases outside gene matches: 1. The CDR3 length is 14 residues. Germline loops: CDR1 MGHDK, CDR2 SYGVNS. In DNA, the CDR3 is TGTGCCAGCAGTGGACTAGCGGGGAAAGAGACCCAGTACTTC. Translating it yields CASSGLAGKETQYF. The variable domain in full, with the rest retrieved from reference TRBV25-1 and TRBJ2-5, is EADIYQTPRYLVIGTGKKITLECSQTMGHDKMYWYQQDPGMELHLIHYSYGVNSTEKGDLSSESTVSRIRTEHFPLTLESARPSHTSQYLCASSGLAGKETQYFGPGTRLLVL.

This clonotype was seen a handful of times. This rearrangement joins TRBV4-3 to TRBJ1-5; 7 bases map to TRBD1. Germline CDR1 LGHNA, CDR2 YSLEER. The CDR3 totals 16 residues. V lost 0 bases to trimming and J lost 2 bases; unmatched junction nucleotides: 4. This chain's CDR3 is CASSQEVGQGNQPQHF. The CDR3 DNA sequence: TGCGCCAGCAGCCAAGAGGTCGGACAGGGCAATCAGCCCCAGCATTTT.

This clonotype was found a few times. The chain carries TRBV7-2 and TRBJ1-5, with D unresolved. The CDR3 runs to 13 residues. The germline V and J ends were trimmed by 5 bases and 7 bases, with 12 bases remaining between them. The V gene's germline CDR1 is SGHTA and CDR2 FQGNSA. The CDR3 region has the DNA TGTGCCAGCAGCCCAGCTGGGAAACAGCCCCAGCATTTT. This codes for CASSPAGKQPQHF.

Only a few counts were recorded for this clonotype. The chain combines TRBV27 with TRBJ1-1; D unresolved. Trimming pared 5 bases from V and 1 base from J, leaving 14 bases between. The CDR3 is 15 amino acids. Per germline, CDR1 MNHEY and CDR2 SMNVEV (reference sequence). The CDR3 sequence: CASSKGRGGNTEAFF. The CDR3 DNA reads TGTGCCAGCAGTAAAGGGCGGGGTGGGAACACTGAAGCTTTCTTT.

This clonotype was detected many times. DNA for the CDR3: TGTGCCAGCAGCTTCGGCCGGACTGAAGCTTTCTTT. Its translation is CASSFGRTEAFF. The J gene is TRBJ1-1, the V gene TRBV12-3 or TRBV12-4; D is unclear. Trimming left V 6 bases short and J 5 bases short, with 10 bases between. The CDR3 covers 12 residues.

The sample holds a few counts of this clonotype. Written as DNA, the CDR3 is TGTGCCAGCAGCCAAATCGGACAAGGGGCAGAGAAACTGTTTTTT. It translates to CASSQIGQGAEKLFF. The chain employs TRBV3-1 and TRBJ1-4, with D perhaps matching TRBD1 (5 bases). Trimming took off 2 bases at V and 11 bases at J, with 18 bases between the two ends. The germline gives CDR1 LGHDT, CDR2 YNNKEL (reference sequence). The CDR3 is 15 amino acids. Full variable domain (missing parts from reference TRBV3-1 and TRBJ1-4): DTAVSQTPKYLVTQMGNDKSIKCEQNLGHDTMYWYKQDSKKFLKIMFSYNNKELIINETVPNRFSPKSPDKAHLNLHINSLELGDSAVYFCASSQIGQGAEKLFFGSGTQLSVL.

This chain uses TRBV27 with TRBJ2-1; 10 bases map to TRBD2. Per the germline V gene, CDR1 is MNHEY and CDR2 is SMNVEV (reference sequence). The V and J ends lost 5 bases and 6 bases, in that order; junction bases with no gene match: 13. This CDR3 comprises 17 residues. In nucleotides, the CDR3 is TGTGCCAGCAGTGGACTAGGAGCGGGGGGGCCTCTCAATGAGCAGTTCTTC. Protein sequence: CASSGLGAGGPLNEQFF.

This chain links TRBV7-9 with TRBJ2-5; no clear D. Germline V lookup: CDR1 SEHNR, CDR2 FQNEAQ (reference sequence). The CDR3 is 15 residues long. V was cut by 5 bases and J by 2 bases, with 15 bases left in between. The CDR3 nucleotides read TGTGCCAGCAGCGACCCCACGCGACTGCAAGAGACCCAGTACTTC. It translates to CASSDPTRLQETQYF.

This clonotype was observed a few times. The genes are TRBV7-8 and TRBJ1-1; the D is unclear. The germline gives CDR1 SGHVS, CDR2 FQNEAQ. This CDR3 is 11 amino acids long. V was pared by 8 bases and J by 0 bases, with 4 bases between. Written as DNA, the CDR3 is TGTGCCAGCGCCATGAACACTGAAGCTTTCTTT. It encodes CASAMNTEAFF. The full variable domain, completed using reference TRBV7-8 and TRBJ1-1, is GAGVSQSPRYKVAKRGQDVALRCDPISGHVSLFWYQQALGQGPEFLTYFQNEAQLDKSGLPSDRFFAERPEGSVSTLKIQRTQQEDSAVYLCASAMNTEAFFGQGTRLTVV.

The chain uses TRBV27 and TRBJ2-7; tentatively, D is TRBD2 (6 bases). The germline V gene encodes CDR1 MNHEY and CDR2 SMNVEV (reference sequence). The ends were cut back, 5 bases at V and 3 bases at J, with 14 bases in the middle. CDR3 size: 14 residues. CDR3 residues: CASSQRRGNYEQYF. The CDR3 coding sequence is TGTGCCAGCAGTCAGAGGAGGGGCAACTACGAGCAGTACTTC.

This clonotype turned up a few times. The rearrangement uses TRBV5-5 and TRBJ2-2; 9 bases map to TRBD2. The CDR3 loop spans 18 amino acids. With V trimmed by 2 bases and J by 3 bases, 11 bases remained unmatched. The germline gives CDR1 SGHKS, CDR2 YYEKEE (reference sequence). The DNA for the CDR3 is TGTGCCAGCAGCTTTATGAGGGCGGCTAGCGGGGACACCGGGGAGCTGTTTTTT. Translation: CASSFMRAASGDTGELFF.

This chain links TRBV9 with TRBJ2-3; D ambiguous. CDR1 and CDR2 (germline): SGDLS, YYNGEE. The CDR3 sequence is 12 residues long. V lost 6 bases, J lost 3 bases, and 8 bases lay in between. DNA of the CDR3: TGTGCCAGCACAGTGCTAACAGATACGCAGTATTTT. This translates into CASTVLTDTQYF.

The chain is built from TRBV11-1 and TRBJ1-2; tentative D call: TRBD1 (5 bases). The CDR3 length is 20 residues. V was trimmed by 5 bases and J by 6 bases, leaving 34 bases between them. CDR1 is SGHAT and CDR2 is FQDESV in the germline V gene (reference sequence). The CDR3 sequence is CASSKGPLDGPRPQTHGYTF. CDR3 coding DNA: TGTGCCAGCAGCAAGGGACCGCTCGATGGCCCCCGGCCCCAGACCCATGGCTACACCTTC.

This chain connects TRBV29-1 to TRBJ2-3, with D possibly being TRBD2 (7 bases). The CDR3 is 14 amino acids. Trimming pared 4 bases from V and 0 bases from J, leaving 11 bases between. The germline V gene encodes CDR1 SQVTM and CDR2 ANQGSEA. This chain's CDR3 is CSVAGGGSTDTQYF. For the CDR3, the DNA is TGCAGCGTTGCGGGGGGCGGTAGCACAGATACGCAGTATTTT.

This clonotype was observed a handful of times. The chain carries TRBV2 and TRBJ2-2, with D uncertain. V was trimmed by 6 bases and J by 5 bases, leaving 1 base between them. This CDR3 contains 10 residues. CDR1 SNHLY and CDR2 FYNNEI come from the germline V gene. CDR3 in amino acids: CASRTGELFF. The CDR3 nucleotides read TGTGCCAGCAGGACCGGGGAGCTGTTTTTT.

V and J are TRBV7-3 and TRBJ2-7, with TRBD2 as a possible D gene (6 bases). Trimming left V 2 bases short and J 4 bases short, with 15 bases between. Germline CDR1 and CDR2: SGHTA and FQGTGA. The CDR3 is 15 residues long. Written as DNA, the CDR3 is TGTGCCAGCAGCTTATTGGAGGGCGGGCGGTACGAGCAGTACTTC. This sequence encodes CASSLLEGGRYEQYF.

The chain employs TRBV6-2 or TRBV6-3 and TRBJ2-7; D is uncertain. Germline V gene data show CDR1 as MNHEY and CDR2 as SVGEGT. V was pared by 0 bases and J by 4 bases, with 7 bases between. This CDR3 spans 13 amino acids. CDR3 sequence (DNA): TGTGCCAGCAGTTACTCGTCGCCGTACGAGCAGTACGTC. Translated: CASSYSSPYEQYV.

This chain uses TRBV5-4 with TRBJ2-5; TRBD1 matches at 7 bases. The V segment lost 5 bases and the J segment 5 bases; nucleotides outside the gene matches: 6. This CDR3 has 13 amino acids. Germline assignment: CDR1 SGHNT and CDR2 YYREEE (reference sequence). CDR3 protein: CASRILTGETQYF. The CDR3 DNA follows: TGTGCCAGCAGAATTTTGACAGGGGAGACCCAGTACTTC. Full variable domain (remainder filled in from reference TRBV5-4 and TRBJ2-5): ETGVTQSPTHLIKTRGQQVTLRCSSQSGHNTVSWYQQALGQGPQFIFQYYREEENGRGNFPPRFSGLQFPNYSSELNVNALELDDSALYLCASRILTGETQYFGPGTRLLVL.

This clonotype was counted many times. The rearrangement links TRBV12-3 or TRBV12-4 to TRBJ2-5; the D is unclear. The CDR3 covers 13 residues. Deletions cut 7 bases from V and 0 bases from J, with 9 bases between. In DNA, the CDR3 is TGTGCCAGCACCCGGCAGAACCAAGAGACCCAGTACTTC. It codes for CASTRQNQETQYF.